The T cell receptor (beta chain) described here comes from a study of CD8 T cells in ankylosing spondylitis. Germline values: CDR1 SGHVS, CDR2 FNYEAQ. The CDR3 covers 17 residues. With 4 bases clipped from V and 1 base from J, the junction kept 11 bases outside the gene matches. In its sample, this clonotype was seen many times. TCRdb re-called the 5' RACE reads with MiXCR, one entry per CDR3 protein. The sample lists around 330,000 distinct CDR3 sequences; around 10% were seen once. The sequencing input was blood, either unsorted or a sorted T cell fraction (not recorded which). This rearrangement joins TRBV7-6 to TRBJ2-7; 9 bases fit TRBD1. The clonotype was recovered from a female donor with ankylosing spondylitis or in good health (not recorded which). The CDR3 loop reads CASSSHKDRGSSYEQYF. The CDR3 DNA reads TGTGCCAGCAGCTCTCATAAGGACAGGGGCTCTTCCTACGAGCAGTACTTC.